These T cell receptor beta chains were read from a single sample in a study of T cells after posttransplantation cyclophosphamide. Only in-frame clones appear in the TCRdb table, and some are missing; sequencing was by immunoSEQ multiplex PCR. The sample shows some 10,000 clones, none of them appearing just once. Here the sequenced sample was PBMCs, taken after allogeneic stem cell transplant with posttransplant cyclophosphamide. These receptors were taken from a female patient between 40 and 50 years old who received an allogeneic stem cell transplant from a related donor, was CMV-positive, and had no GVHD. Some T cells may have come from the graft donor. The CDR3 runs from the conserved cysteine through the conserved F or W. A D gene is named only where the DNA matches it firmly. Size tells how often a clone was seen, or its class if it is expanded.

TRBV10-3,many,TRBJ2-2,-,TGTGCCATCAGTGAAAGCGGGTCCGGGGAGCTGTTTTTT,CAISESGSGELFF
TRBV5-4,many,TRBJ2-7,-,TGTGCCAGCAGCTTGGAGGAGACCTACGAGCAGTACTTC,CASSLEETYEQYF
TRBV28,many,TRBJ1-1,-,TGTGCCAGCAGTCCCCAACGAGGGGCTTTCTTT,CASSPQRGAFF
TRBV7-7,many,TRBJ1-4,-,TGTGCTAGCAGCGCAGGGCTTCGGGAAAAACTGTTTTTT,CASSAGLREKLFF
TRBV11-2,many,TRBJ2-1,TRBD1,TGTGCCAGCAGCTTTGGACAGGGGAACAATGAGCAGTTCTTC,CASSFGQGNNEQFF
TRBV5-1,many,TRBJ1-1,-,TGCGCCAGCAGTGACATACGCACTGAAGCTTTCTTT,CASSDIRTEAFF
TRBV5-4,many,TRBJ2-3,TRBD2,TGTGCCAGCAGCTTTAACGGGGGGGGGTATGGAGATACGCAGTATTTT,CASSFNGGGYGDTQYF
TRBV5-1,many,TRBJ2-2,TRBD1,TGCGCCAGCAGCTGGACTCCGGACAGGGGGCAAGTCGGGGAGCTGTTTTTT,CASSWTPDRGQVGELFF
TRBV19,many,TRBJ1-2,-,TGTGCCAGTAGTATTCCGGGAGGATCCTATGGCTACACCTTC,CASSIPGGSYGYTF
TRBV7-9,many,TRBJ2-1,TRBD2,TGTGCCAGCAGCTTAGGGGCGGGACGGGAGGGTAATGAGCAGTTCTTC,CASSLGAGREGNEQFF
TRBV27,many,TRBJ1-2,TRBD1,TGTGCCAGCAGTGCCGGGACAGCCTTTTATGGCTACACCTTC,CASSAGTAFYGYTF
TRBV9,many,TRBJ2-3,TRBD2,TGTGCCAGCAGCGTAGAAGCGGGGGGTACTTTCACAGATACGCAGTATTTT,CASSVEAGGTFTDTQYF
TRBV15,many,TRBJ2-5,-,TGTGCCACCAGCCGTGGCAAACAGTCGTACCAAGAGACCCAGTACTTC,CATSRGKQSYQETQYF
TRBV2,few,TRBJ2-5,TRBD2,TGTGCCAGCACGGTTGGCGGGGGGGCGCAGACCCAGTACTTC,CASTVGGGAQTQYF
TRBV9,many,TRBJ2-5,-,TGTGCCAGCAGCGCCTCCCGGGCCCTGTCGCGGGTGGAGACCCAGTACTTC,CASSASRALSRVETQYF
TRBV30,many,TRBJ1-4,-,TGTGCCTGGGAAGCGGCCCATAATGAAAAACTGTTTTTT,CAWEAAHNEKLFF
TRBV7-3,few,TRBJ2-7,TRBD1,TGTGCCAGCAGCTTGACAGGGGGCGCAGGATCCTACGAGCAGTACTTC,CASSLTGGAGSYEQYF
TRBV19,large,TRBJ2-1,TRBD1,TGTGCCAGTAGTAAGGGATGGGGACAGGGTTACAATGAGCAGTTCTTC,CASSKGWGQGYNEQFF
TRBV27,many,TRBJ2-7,-,TGTGCCAGCAGCCAATCTGGCTTTCGGAGCTCCTACGAGCAGTACTTC,CASSQSGFRSSYEQYF
TRBV27,many,TRBJ2-7,-,TGTGCCAGCAGTTTGGGTTTGGGCAGCACCTACGAGCAGTACTTC,CASSLGLGSTYEQYF
TRBV7-9,many,TRBJ1-1,TRBD1,TGTGCCAGCAGCTTGGAGTCGGGACAGGGGGACACTGAAGCTTTCTTT,CASSLESGQGDTEAFF
TRBV7-3,many,TRBJ1-1,TRBD1,TGTGCCAGCAGCTCCTGGACAGGAGGGGCCATCGATCCTGAAGCTTTCTTT,CASSSWTGGAIDPEAFF
TRBV25-1,many,TRBJ2-5,-,TGTGCCAGCAGTGAATCCCCCACAGGTCAAGAGACCCAGTACTTC,CASSESPTGQETQYF
TRBV6-6,many,TRBJ1-5,TRBD1,TGTGCCAGCAGTTACGGGACAGCCCCCCATCAGCCCCAGCATTTT,CASSYGTAPHQPQHF
TRBV14,many,TRBJ2-1,TRBD2,TGTGCCAGCAGCCAAGAGGGACTAGCGGCCTACAATGAGCAGTTCTTC,CASSQEGLAAYNEQFF
TRBV14,many,TRBJ2-3,TRBD2,TGTGCCAGCAGCGGGAGGGTCGCAGATACGCAGTATTTT,CASSGRVADTQYF
TRBV14,many,TRBJ2-7,-,TGTGCCAGCAGCCGGCACCAGGGATACGAGCAGTACTTC,CASSRHQGYEQYF
TRBV7-3,many,TRBJ2-3,TRBD2,TGTGCCAGCAGCTTATCGCTTAGCGGGAGGACAGATACGCAGTATTTT,CASSLSLSGRTDTQYF
TRBV5-1,many,TRBJ2-3,TRBD1,TGCGCCAGCAGCTTGCAAGGGCAGGGGGCAGTAGATACGCAGTATTTT,CASSLQGQGAVDTQYF
TRBV9,many,TRBJ1-6,TRBD1,TGTGCCAGCAGCGTAGCGCAGGGGGTCAGCTCACCCCTCCACTTT,CASSVAQGVSSPLHF
TRBV7-8,many,TRBJ2-7,-,TGTGCCAGCAGCTTTCCGGCGGGCCTTACCTACGAGCAGTACTTC,CASSFPAGLTYEQYF
TRBV19,many,TRBJ1-1,-,TGTGCCATTAACCTTGGGAGGACTGAAGCTTTCTTT,CAINLGRTEAFF
TRBV7-6,many,TRBJ1-2,TRBD1,TGTGCCAGCAGCTCCCGACAGGGGGCTCGTGAAGGCTACACCTTC,CASSSRQGAREGYTF
TRBV6-1,many,TRBJ2-7,-,TGTGCCAGCAGTGAAGAGGCAAGGACAGACCTCTACGAGCAGTACTTC,CASSEEARTDLYEQYF
TRBV2,few,TRBJ2-5,TRBD2,TGTGCCAGCAGTGAACTAGCGGGAGGGCGCGCGGAGACCCAGTACTTC,CASSELAGGRAETQYF
TRBV5-5,many,TRBJ1-1,-,TGTGCCAGCAGCTTAAGCGGGGACACTGAAGCTTTCTTT,CASSLSGDTEAFF
TRBV7-2,many,TRBJ1-1,-,TGTGCCAGCAGCTTAGAAGGAGGGAGACTGAAAGCTTTCTTT,CASSLEGGRLKAFF
TRBV27,many,TRBJ2-1,TRBD1,TGTGCCAGCAGTTTATCGAGACAGGGTAGAGGAGAGCAGTTCTTC,CASSLSRQGRGEQFF
TRBV7-6,many,TRBJ2-7,TRBD1,TGTGCCAGCAGCCGCAGGGGGTCCTACGAGCAGTACTTC,CASSRRGSYEQYF
TRBV10-1,many,TRBJ2-1,TRBD2,TGCGCCAGCAGTCCCTCCGGGACTAGTATTTTCGATGAGCAGTTCTTC,CASSPSGTSIFDEQFF
TRBV10-3,many,TRBJ2-1,-,TGTGCCATCAGTGAGGGAGATATCTACAATGAGCAGTTCTTC,CAISEGDIYNEQFF
TRBV6-1,many,TRBJ1-1,-,TGTGCCAGCCAGGGCGGGGGTGGCACTGAAGCTTTCTTT,CASQGGGGTEAFF
TRBV7-9,many,TRBJ2-2,TRBD1,TGTGCCAGCAGCCAGGACAGGGGGAAAGTTGGTTGGGAGCTGTTTTTT,CASSQDRGKVGWELFF
TRBV6-5,many,TRBJ2-7,-,TGTGCCAGCAGCTCTGACAGATTATTCTACGAGCAGTACTTC,CASSSDRLFYEQYF
TRBV30,many,TRBJ2-7,-,TGTGCCTGGAGAGGACTCCCACCCTACGAGCAGTACTTC,CAWRGLPPYEQYF
TRBV19,many,TRBJ2-1,TRBD2,TGTGCCAGTAGTACTAGCGGGGGGTTCTTGGTCAATGAGCAGTTCTTC,CASSTSGGFLVNEQFF